This T cell receptor beta chain was found in a study of molecular identifiers for immune sequencing clone quantification. Findings and caveats of the study: Clones carrying above 20 RNA copies accounted for over 98% of effector molecules, under 1% in naive cells.

Notes on this clonotype: Antigen: not known.

TCRdb re-called the PCR reads through MiXCR, storing one row per CDR3 protein. This table has more than 50,000 distinct CDR3 sequences, under 20% appearing once. V gave up 1 base and J gave up 0 bases, with 10 bases separating them. The CDR3 has 15 amino acids. The germline V gene encodes CDR1 MGHRA and CDR2 YSYEKL. The source of this sequence is a human donor in good health. Some libraries in this study had Jurkat cell RNA spiked in. Sequencing input: naive CD8+ T cells from blood, with Jurkat cell RNA spiked in. The subset here: FACS-sorted CD8+CD4-CCR7+CD45RA+ naive T cells. The chain employs TRBV4-1 and TRBJ2-7, with D possibly matching TRBD2 (5 bases). The CDR3 reads CASSQGLAPSYEQYF. CDR3 in DNA: TGCGCCAGCAGCCAAGGTCTAGCCCCCTCCTACGAGCAGTACTTC.